The sequence of this T cell receptor (beta chain) was determined in a study of T cell changes during pregnancy in multiple sclerosis. Profiled with immunoSEQ multiplex PCR; TCRdb holds only in-frame clones, not every one. The sample records 42,000 or so clones, less than 95% being singletons. Trimming stripped 4 bases from V and 3 bases from J, with 11 bases between. The CDR3 loop spans 13 amino acids. Germline-derived CDR1 and CDR2 are SGHRS and YFSETQ. This clone was seen once. V is TRBV5-1 and J is TRBJ2-7; D is perhaps TRBD1 (5 bases). The specimen was CD8+ T cells from peripheral blood mononuclear cells, collected in the first trimester of pregnancy. This TCR was sampled from a female donor with multiple sclerosis, enrolled in a pregnancy study. The CDR3 sequence: CASSATDNYEQYF. Written as DNA, the CDR3 is TGCGCCAGCAGCGCGACAGATAACTACGAGCAGTACTTC.